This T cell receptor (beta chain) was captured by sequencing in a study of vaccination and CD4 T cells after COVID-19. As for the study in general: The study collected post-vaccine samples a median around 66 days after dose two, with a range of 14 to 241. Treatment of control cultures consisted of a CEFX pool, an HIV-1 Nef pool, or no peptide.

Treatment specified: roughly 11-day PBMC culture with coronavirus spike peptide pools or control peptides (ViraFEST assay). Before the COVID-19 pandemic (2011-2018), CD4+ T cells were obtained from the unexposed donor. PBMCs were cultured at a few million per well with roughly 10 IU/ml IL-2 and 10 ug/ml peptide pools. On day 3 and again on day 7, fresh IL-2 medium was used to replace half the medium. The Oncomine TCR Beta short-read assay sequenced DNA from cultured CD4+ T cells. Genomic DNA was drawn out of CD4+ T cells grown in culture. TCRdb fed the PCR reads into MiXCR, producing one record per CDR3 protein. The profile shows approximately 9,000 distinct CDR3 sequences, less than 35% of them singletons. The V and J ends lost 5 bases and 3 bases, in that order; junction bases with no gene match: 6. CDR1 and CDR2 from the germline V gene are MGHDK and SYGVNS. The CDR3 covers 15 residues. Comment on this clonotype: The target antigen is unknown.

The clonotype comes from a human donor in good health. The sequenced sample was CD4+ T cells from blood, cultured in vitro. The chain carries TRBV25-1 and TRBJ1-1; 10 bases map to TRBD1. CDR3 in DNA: TGTGCCAGCAGTCTCACCGGGACAGGGGACACTGAAGCTTTCTTT. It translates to CASSLTGTGDTEAFF. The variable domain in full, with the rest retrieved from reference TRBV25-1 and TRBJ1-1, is EADIYQTPRYLVIGTGKKITLECSQTMGHDKMYWYQQDPGMELHLIHYSYGVNSTEKGDLSSESTVSRIRTEHFPLTLESARPSHTSQYLCASSLTGTGDTEAFFGQGTRLTVV.